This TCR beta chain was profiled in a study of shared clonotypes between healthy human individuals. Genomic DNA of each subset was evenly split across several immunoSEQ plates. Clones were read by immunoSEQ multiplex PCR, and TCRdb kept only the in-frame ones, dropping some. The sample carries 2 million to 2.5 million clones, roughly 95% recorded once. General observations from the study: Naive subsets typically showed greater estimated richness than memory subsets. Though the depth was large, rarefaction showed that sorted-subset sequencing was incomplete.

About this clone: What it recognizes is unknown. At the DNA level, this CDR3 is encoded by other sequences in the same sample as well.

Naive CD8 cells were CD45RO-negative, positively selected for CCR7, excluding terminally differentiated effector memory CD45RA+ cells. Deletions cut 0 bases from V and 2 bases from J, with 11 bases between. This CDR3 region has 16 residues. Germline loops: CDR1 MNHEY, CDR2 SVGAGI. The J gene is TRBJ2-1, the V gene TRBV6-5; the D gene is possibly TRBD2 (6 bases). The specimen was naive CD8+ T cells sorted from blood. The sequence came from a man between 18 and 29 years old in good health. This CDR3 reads CASSYSWGETYNEQFF. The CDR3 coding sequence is TGTGCCAGCAGTTACTCTTGGGGGGAAACCTACAATGAGCAGTTCTTC.